This TCR beta chain was sequenced in a study of T cells expressing NK-cell markers. Overall study findings and caveats: Expanded NKG2C+ T cell clones were not confirmed as HCMV-specific. In about six donors, dominant CD3+CD56+NKG2C+ clonotypes ranked among the top 10 CD8+ clonotypes. In four donors, these clonotypes also led the CD3+CD56-NKG2C+ fraction.

As regards this clonotype: The antigen is unknown.

CDR1 is LGHNA and CDR2 is YNFKEQ in the germline V gene. The CDR3 loop spans 15 amino acids. UMIs accompanied the 5'RACE template switching by which TCR beta cDNA was made. Reanalyzing the 5' RACE reads, TCRdb keeps one entry per CDR3 protein, without DNA. With about 390,000 distinct CDR3 sequences in the sample, the ten largest clones hold about 10%. This sequence joins TRBV4-2 and TRBJ2-1. The source material was blood T cells: a sorted CD56 or NKG2C T cell subset, CD4+ or CD8+ T cells, or bulk PBMC T cells (not recorded which). This clonotype was sampled from a woman in her 50s in good health. The CDR3 here is CASSQVAGSYNEQFF.